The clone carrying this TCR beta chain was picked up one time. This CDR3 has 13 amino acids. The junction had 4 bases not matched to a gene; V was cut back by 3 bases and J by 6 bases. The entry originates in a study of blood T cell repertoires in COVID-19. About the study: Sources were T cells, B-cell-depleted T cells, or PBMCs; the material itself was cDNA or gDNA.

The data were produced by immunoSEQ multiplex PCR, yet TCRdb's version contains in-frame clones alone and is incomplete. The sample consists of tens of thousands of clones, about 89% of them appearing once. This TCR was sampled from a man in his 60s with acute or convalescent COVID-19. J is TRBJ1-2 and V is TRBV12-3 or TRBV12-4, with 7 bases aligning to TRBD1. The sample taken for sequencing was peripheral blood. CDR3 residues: CASSFRQGNGYTF. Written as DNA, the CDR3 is TGTGCCAGCAGTTTTAGACAGGGTAATGGCTACACCTTC.